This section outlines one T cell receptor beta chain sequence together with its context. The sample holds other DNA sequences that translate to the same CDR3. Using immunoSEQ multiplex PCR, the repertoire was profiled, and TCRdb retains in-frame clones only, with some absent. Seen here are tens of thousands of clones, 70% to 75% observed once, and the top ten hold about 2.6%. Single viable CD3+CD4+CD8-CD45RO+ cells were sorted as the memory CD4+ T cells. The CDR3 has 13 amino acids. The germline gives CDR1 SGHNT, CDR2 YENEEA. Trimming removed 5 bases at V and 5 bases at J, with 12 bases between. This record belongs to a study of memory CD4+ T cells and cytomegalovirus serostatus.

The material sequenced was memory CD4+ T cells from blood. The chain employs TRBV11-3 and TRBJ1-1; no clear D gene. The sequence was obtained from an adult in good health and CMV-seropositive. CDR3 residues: CASSLVWGTEAFF. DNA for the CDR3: TGTGCCAGCAGCCTAGTCTGGGGAACTGAAGCTTTCTTT.